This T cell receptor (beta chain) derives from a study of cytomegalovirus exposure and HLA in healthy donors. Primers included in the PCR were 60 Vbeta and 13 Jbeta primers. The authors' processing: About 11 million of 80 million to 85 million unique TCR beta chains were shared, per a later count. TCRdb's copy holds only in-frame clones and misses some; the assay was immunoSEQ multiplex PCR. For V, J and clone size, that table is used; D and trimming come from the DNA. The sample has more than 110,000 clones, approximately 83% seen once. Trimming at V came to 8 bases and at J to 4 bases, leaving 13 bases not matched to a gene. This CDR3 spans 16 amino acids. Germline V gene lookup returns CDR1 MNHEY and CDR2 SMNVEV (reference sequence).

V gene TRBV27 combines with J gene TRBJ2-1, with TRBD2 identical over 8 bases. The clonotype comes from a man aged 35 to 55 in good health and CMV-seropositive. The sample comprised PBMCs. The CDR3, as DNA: TGTGCCAGCCAAAGACTAGCGTTTATATTATACAATGAGCAGTTCTTC. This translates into CASQRLAFILYNEQFF.